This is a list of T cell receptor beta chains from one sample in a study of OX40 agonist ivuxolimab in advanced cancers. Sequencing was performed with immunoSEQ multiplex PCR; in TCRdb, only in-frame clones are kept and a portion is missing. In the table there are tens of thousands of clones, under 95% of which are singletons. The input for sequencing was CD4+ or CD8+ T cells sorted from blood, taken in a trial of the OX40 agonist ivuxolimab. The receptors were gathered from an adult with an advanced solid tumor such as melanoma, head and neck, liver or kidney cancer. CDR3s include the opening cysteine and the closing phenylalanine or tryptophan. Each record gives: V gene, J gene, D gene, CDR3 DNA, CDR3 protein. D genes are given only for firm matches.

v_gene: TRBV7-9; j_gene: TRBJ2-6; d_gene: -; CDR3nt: TGTGCCAGCAGTCATACCCTAGGGGCCAACGTCCTGACTTTC; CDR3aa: CASSHTLGANVLTF
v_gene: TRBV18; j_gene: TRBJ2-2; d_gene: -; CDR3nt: TGTGCCAGCTCACCAATTGGAGGGGGCCGAACCGGGGAGCTGTTTTTT; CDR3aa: CASSPIGGGRTGELFF
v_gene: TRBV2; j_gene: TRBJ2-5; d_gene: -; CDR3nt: TGTGCCAGCAGTGAGGGAAGGGGACACTCCAGGTGGGAGACCCAGTACTTC; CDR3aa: CASSEGRGHSRWETQYF
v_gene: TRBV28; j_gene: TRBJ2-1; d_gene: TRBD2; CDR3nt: TGTGCCATTACGACTAGCGGGTCCTACAATGAGCAGTTCTTC; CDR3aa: CAITTSGSYNEQFF
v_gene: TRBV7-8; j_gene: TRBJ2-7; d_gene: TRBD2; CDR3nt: TGTGCCAGCAGCTTAGGTCTACTAGCGGGCTCCTCCTTGAACTTC; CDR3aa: CASSLGLLAGSSLNF
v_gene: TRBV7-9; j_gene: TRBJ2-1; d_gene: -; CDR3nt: TGTGCCAGCCTCCGGGGCAATGAGCAGTTCTTC; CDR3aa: CASLRGNEQFF
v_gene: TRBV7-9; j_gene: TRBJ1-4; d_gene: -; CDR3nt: TGTGCCAGCAGCCTGGGACACCTGAATGAAAAACTGTTTTTT; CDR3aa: CASSLGHLNEKLFF
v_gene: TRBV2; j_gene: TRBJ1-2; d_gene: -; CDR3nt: TGTGCCAGCAGTGAATCTGGACACCGGGGTGGCTACACCTTC; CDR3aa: CASSESGHRGGYTF
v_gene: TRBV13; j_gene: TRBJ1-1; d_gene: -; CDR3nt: TGTGCCAGCAGCAAAAGCGAAACCGCAGTGCTGTCGCTTAACACTGAAGCTTTCTTT; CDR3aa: CASSKSETAVLSLNTEAFF
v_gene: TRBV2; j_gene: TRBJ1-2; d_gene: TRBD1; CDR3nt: TGTGCCAGCAGTCCGGGACAGGGGATCTATGGCTACACCTTC; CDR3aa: CASSPGQGIYGYTF